This entry features one T cell receptor beta chain sequence. Its specificity is unknown. The CDR3 sequence is 13 residues long. Trimming cost V 7 bases and J 3 bases, with 12 bases left between them. Germline CDR1 is MDHEN and CDR2 is SYDVKM. PCR employed 60 Vbeta and 13 Jbeta primers. Sequenced by immunoSEQ multiplex PCR; TCRdb stores in-frame clones only, minus some. This sample's table reports 100,000 to 150,000 clones. This sample was included in a study of cytomegalovirus exposure and HLA in healthy donors. General observations from the study: Testing in vitro showed a few CMV-associated chains specific for CMV antigens.

This TCR came from a man younger than 45 in good health and CMV-seronegative. The J gene is TRBJ1-1, the V gene TRBV28; D remains unclear. Sequenced input: PBMCs. The CDR3 bases are TGTGCCAGCACCAGTCCGAGGCACACTGAAGCTTTCTTT. This sequence encodes CASTSPRHTEAFF.